Listed below are T cell receptor beta chains from one sample, sequenced in a study of T cells in Graves' hyperthyroidism and ophthalmopathy. From the multiplex PCR reads, TCRdb called clonotypes with MiXCR, one entry per CDR3 protein. This sample has 550,000 to 800,000 distinct CDR3 sequences, with around a sixth found just once. Sequenced sample: blood. The receptor source for this set is a man aged 45 to 65 with Graves' hyperthyroidism. Both conserved end residues are part of each CDR3. D genes are given only for firm matches. Clone size, where shown, is once, few, many, or a class for clones that have expanded.

NA,TRBD2,TRBV6-1,TRBJ2-7,TGTGCCAGCTCCCTAGGACTAGCGGGAGGGCCGATCCTCCACGAGCAGTACTTC,CASSLGLAGGPILHEQYF
many,TRBD1,TRBV28,TRBJ2-1,TGTGCCAGCAGTTCGGGTCAGGGGGCCCCGCGTTTTGATGAGCAGTTCTTC,CASSSGQGAPRFDEQFF
many,TRBD2,TRBV5-1,TRBJ2-1,TGCGCCAGCAGACTCGGACTAGCGGACTACAATGAGCAGTTCTTC,CASRLGLADYNEQFF
NA,TRBD2,TRBV6-1,TRBJ2-5,TGTGCCAGCAGGTGGACTAGCGGGACCGAGACCCAGTACTTC,CASRWTSGTETQYF
NA,NA,TRBV2,TRBJ2-3,TGTGCCAGCAGCCGAGGCCATGGAGATACGCAGTATTTT,CASSRGHGDTQYF
NA,TRBD2,TRBV4-3,TRBJ2-1,TGCGCCAGCAGCCAAGATTTTGGGTCATGGGGAGGGCGCTCAAATGAGCAGTTCTTC,CASSQDFGSWGGRSNEQFF
few,TRBD1,TRBV28,TRBJ1-6,TGTGCCAGCAGTCTCGGACAGGGATATTCACCCCTCCACTTT,CASSLGQGYSPLHF
few,NA,TRBV18,TRBJ1-5,TGTGCCAGCTCACCTCGCGAGGAGTTGGGTTCGCCCCAGCATTTT,CASSPREELGSPQHF
many,TRBD1,TRBV27,TRBJ1-2,TGTGCCAGCAGTAAAGACAGGGGATACTCTGGCTACACCTTC,CASSKDRGYSGYTF
few,NA,TRBV5-1,TRBJ2-7,TGCGCCAGCAGCTGGAAAGAGGATAGCTCCTACGAGCAGTACTTC,CASSWKEDSSYEQYF
NA,NA,TRBV14,TRBJ2-3,TGTGCCAGCAGCGGGCCTTTGAGGGAGGCCACAGATACGCAGGATTTT,CASSGPLREATDTQDF
NA,TRBD2,TRBV7-9,TRBJ2-6,TGTGCCAGCAGCTGGACTAGCGGGCGCCAAACCACTGGGGCCAACGTCCTGACTTTC,CASSWTSGRQTTGANVLTF
many,NA,TRBV6-1,TRBJ2-4,TGTGCCAGCAGTCCTTCCGGGACCGAAAAATGGAACATTCAGTACTTC,CASSPSGTEKWNIQYF
few,NA,TRBV29-1,TRBJ2-1,TGCAGCGTTGAAACTTGGAATGAGCAGTTCTTC,CSVETWNEQFF
many,NA,TRBV7-9,TRBJ1-4,TGTGCCAGCAGCCCCCAGGGAAATGAAAAACTGTTTTTT,CASSPQGNEKLFF
NA,NA,TRBV30,TRBJ2-2,TGTGCCTGGGGTTTCACCGGGGAGCTGTTTTTT,CAWGFTGELFF
few,TRBD1,TRBV20-1,TRBJ1-2,TGCAGTGCCCCGATAGGACAGGCCGTTGTTAACTATGGCTACACCTTC,CSAPIGQAVVNYGYTF
many,NA,TRBV20-1,TRBJ2-1,TGCAGTGCTGGGGACTGGAGCTCCTACAATGAGCAGTTCTTC,CSAGDWSSYNEQFF
few,NA,TRBV28,TRBJ2-3,TGTGCCAGCAGTTCCGGGCAGGTAGATACGCAGTATTTT,CASSSGQVDTQYF
NA,NA,TRBV9,TRBJ1-5,TGTGCCAGCAGCGCTGACAACCTAAATCAGCCCCAGCATTTT,CASSADNLNQPQHF
NA,NA,TRBV7-2,TRBJ2-7,TGTGCCAGCAGCGGACCCAGGGGCCCTAGCTCCTACGAGCAGTACTTC,CASSGPRGPSSYEQYF
few,NA,TRBV9,TRBJ1-4,TGTGCCAGCAGCCCAACCGGGACGGCTAATGAAAAACTGTTTTTT,CASSPTGTANEKLFF
few,NA,TRBV6-2/TRBV6-3,TRBJ1-2,TGTGCCACCGAGGGATCCCCGGCCTATGGCTACACCTTC,CATEGSPAYGYTF
many,NA,TRBV14,TRBJ2-1,TGTGCCAGCAGCCAAGGTCATACAGTTTGGGGTACGTTCAATGAGCAGTTCTTC,CASSQGHTVWGTFNEQFF